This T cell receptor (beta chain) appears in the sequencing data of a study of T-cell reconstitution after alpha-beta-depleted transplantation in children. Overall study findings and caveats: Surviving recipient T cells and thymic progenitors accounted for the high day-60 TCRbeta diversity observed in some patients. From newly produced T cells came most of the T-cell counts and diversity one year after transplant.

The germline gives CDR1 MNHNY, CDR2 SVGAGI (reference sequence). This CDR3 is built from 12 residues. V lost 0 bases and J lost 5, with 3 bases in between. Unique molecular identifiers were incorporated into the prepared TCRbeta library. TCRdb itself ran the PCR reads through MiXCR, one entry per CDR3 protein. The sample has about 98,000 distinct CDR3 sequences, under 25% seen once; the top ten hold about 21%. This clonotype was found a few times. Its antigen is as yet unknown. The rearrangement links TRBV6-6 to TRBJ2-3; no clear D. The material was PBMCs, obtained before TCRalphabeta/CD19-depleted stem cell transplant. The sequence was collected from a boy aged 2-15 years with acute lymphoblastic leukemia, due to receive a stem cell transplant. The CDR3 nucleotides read TGTGCCAGCAGTTACTCACTAGATACGCAGTATTTT. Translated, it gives CASSYSLDTQYF.